The 15 T cell receptor beta chains below were found in one sample sequenced in a study of identical twins. A single record per CDR3 protein comes from TCRdb applying MiXCR to the 5' RACE reads. The table lists 130,000 to 150,000 distinct CDR3 sequences, around 3.5% of them singletons, with more than 7% in the top ten. Sequenced input: memory T cells sorted from blood. These receptors were taken from a man between 18 and 29 years old in good health.

There are many counts of this clonotype. This chain connects TRBV6-5 to TRBJ2-7; weak D call: TRBD2 (5 bases). The CDR3 is made up of 16 amino acids. The ends were cut back, 2 bases at V and 6 bases at J, with 20 bases in the middle. In germline, CDR1 is MNHEY, CDR2 SVGAGI. CDR3 coding DNA: TGTGCCAGCAGTTACCGACTTCCAGGCCCCCGGGGCGAGCAGTACTTC. Translation: CASSYRLPGPRGEQYF.

This clonotype was seen many times. The chain joins TRBV11-2 to TRBJ1-1; 7 bases agree with TRBD1. From germline, CDR1 is SGHAT and CDR2 FQNNGV. The CDR3 has 13 amino acids. The ends lost 5 bases at V and 6 bases at J; junction bases unmatched: 6. The CDR3 reads CASSQHGQAEAFF. The CDR3, as DNA: TGTGCCAGCAGCCAACACGGACAGGCTGAAGCTTTCTTT.

This clonotype was observed many times. The CDR3 here is CASSQTGLAGAYEQYF. The CDR3 region has the DNA TGTGCCAGCAGTCAAACCGGACTAGCGGGAGCCTACGAGCAGTACTTC. This chain links TRBV28 with TRBJ2-7; 13 bases are a match to TRBD2. The CDR3 is 16 residues long. CDR1 MDHEN and CDR2 SYDVKM come from the germline V gene. V lost 5 bases and J lost 2; bases outside the gene matches: 6. Full variable domain (outside the CDR3, taken from reference TRBV28 and TRBJ2-7): DVKVTQSSRYLVKRTGEKVFLECVQDMDHENMFWYRQDPGLGLRLIYFSYDVKMKEKGDIPEGYSVSREKKERFSLILESASTNQTSMYLCASSQTGLAGAYEQYFGPGTRLTVT.

This clonotype was recorded at least ten times. The chain employs TRBV9 and TRBJ1-4; D possibly corresponds to TRBD1 (5 bases). V was cut by 2 bases and J by 10 bases, with 18 bases left in between. CDR1 SGDLS and CDR2 YYNGEE come from the germline V gene. The CDR3 is made up of 15 amino acids. CDR3 bases: TGTGCCAGCAGCGTCGAAACAGGAGTCCTCGCAAAACTGTTTTTT. Translating it yields CASSVETGVLAKLFF.

The chain has TRBV24-1 and TRBJ2-1, with D perhaps TRBD2 (6 bases). The V end lost 6 bases, the J end lost 5 bases, and 10 bases lay between the germline ends. CDR1 and CDR2 from the germline V gene are KGHDR and SFDVKD. CDR3 length: 13 residues. CDR3 in amino acids: CATSPREDNEQFF. In DNA, the CDR3 is TGTGCCACCAGTCCTAGGGAGGACAATGAGCAGTTCTTC.

This clonotype was observed many times. The V and J genes are TRBV5-1 and TRBJ2-3; D not resolved. The CDR3 consists of 14 residues. Trimming removed 2 bases at V and 5 bases at J, with 12 bases between. Germline-derived CDR1 and CDR2 are SGHRS and YFSETQ. The CDR3 region has the DNA TGCGCCAGCAGCTTAGTGCCCGACAAAGATACGCAGTATTTT. Its translation: CASSLVPDKDTQYF.

This clonotype was detected ten times or more. This chain uses TRBV29-1 with TRBJ2-7; 9 nucleotides match TRBD2. The germline V gene encodes CDR1 SQVTM and CDR2 ANQGSEA. This CDR3 has 15 residues. V lost 6 bases and J lost 2; bases outside the gene matches: 11. CDR3 region: CSVQTSGRPTYEQYF. Written as DNA, the CDR3 is TGCAGCGTCCAGACCAGCGGGAGGCCAACCTACGAGCAGTACTTC.

This clonotype has a count of ten or more. The chain joins TRBV18 to TRBJ2-5; D gene ambiguous. CDR1 and CDR2 from the germline V gene are KGHSH and LQKENI. Trimming removed 3 bases from V and 1 base from J, with 6 bases in between. This CDR3 spans 13 amino acids. Here the CDR3 DNA reads TGTGCCAGCTCACCCCTCCGCCAAGAGACCCAGTACTTC. It yields the protein CASSPLRQETQYF.

This clonotype was found a few times. This chain connects TRBV20-1 to TRBJ2-7; 11 bases line up with TRBD2. The CDR3 extends over 21 amino acids. Per the germline V gene, CDR1 is DFQATT and CDR2 is SNEGSKA (reference sequence). After removal of 0 bases from V and 5 bases from J, the junction contained 24 bases not matched to a gene. In nucleotides, the CDR3 is TGCAGTGCTAGAGATGTTCTCACCGAGACTAGCGGGGTGGTCGAGACCCACGAGCAGTACTTC. Amino acid sequence: CSARDVLTETSGVVETHEQYF.

This clonotype was counted many times. V and J are TRBV10-3 and TRBJ2-5; D may correspond to TRBD1 or TRBD2 (5 bases each). Germline V gives CDR1 ENHRY, CDR2 SYGVKD. The CDR3 contains 16 residues. The V and J ends lost 3 bases and 1 base respectively, with 15 bases between them. CDR3 bases: TGTGCCATCAGTGAATTCGGGGCGGGTCCCCAAGAGACCCAGTACTTC. It is translated as CAISEFGAGPQETQYF.

This clonotype appeared many times. The chain is built from TRBV6-1 and TRBJ2-7; 9 positions match TRBD2. This CDR3 has 13 amino acids. The germline V gene has CDR1 MNHNS and CDR2 SASEGT. Trimming cost V 9 bases and J 0 bases; bases outside gene matches: 3. The CDR3 spells CASRTSASYEQYF. The CDR3 nucleotides are TGTGCCAGTCGGACTAGCGCCTCCTACGAGCAGTACTTC.

This clonotype was recorded many times. The V and J genes are TRBV6-1 and TRBJ1-3; no definite D call. Trimming removed 4 bases from V and 0 bases from J, with 10 bases in between. Germline values: CDR1 MNHNS, CDR2 SASEGT. The CDR3 totals 15 residues. CDR3 bases: TGTGCCAGCAGTGTGATAGCGTCCTCTGGAAACACCATATATTTT. This gives the protein CASSVIASSGNTIYF.

This clonotype has a handful of counts. This rearrangement joins TRBV5-1 to TRBJ1-4; tentatively, D is TRBD1 (5 bases). CDR3 length: 15 residues. V shed 4 bases and J shed 7 bases, with 17 bases lying between them. The germline V gene encodes CDR1 SGHRS and CDR2 YFSETQ. This chain's CDR3 is CASSRKGERGEKLFF. In nucleotides, the CDR3 is TGCGCCAGCAGCCGGAAGGGAGAGAGGGGTGAAAAACTGTTTTTT.

This clonotype was observed many times. The chain uses TRBV10-2 and TRBJ1-1; the D gene is possibly TRBD1 (6 bases). This CDR3 region has 13 residues. Per germline, CDR1 WSHSY and CDR2 SAAADI. V dropped 7 bases and J dropped 1 base, with 10 bases sitting between them. The CDR3 DNA is TGCGCCAGCAAACAGGGTGAGAACACTGAAGCTTTCTTT. Protein product: CASKQGENTEAFF.

This clonotype was seen ten or more times. The chain is built from TRBV4-3 and TRBJ1-5; D may be TRBD1 (6 bases). Germline CDR1 LGHNA, CDR2 YSLEER. CDR3 length: 18 amino acids. The V gene lost 0 bases and the J gene lost 6 bases, with 21 bases spanning the gap. In nucleotides, the CDR3 is TGCGCCAGCAGCCAAGATTTCTCTGGGGGGCGCGCATTTCAGCCCCAGCATTTT. Protein: CASSQDFSGGRAFQPQHF.